This T cell receptor (beta chain) originates from a study of T cell changes during pregnancy in multiple sclerosis. Sequencing was performed with immunoSEQ multiplex PCR; in TCRdb, only in-frame clones are kept and a portion is missing. The sample includes roughly 64,000 clones, under 95% of them seen just once. The starting material was peripheral blood, obtained in the second trimester of pregnancy. This clonotype originated in a female donor with multiple sclerosis, enrolled in a pregnancy study.

CDR3 amino acids: CASTKGDRVNEKLFF. Written as DNA, the CDR3 is TGTGCCAGCACTAAGGGGGACAGGGTAAATGAAAAACTGTTTTTT. This chain joins TRBV6-5 and TRBJ1-4, with TRBD1 matching 9 bases. Germline-derived CDR1 and CDR2 are MNHEY and SVGAGI. The CDR3 runs to 15 residues. V lost 7 bases, J lost 5 bases, and 8 bases stayed unmatched.